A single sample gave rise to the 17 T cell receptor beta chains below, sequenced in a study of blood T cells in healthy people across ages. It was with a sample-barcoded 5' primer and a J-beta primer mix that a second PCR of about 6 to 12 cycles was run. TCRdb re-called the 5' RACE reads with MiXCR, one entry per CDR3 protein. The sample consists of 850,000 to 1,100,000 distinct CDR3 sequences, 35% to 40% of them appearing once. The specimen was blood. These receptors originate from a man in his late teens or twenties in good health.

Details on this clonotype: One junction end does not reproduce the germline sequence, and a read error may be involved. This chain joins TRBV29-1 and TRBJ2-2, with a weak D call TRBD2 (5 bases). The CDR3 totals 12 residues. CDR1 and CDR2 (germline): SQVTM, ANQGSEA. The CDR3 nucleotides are TGCAGCGTTGTACACAGCACCGGGGAGTTGTTTTTT. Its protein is CSVVHSTGELFF.

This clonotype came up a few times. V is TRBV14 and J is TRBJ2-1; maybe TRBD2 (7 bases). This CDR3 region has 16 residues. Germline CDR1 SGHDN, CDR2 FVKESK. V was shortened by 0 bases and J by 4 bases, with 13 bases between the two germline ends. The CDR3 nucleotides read TGTGCCAGCAGCCAAGAAGGGGGGGCGGAGTACAATGAGCAGTTCTTC. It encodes CASSQEGGAEYNEQFF.

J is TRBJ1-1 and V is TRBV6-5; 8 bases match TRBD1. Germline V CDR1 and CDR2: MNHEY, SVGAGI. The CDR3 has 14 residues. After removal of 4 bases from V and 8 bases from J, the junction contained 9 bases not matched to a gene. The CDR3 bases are TGTGCCAGCAGTTTTGGCAGGGGGCTAACAGAAGCTTTCTTT. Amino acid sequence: CASSFGRGLTEAFF.

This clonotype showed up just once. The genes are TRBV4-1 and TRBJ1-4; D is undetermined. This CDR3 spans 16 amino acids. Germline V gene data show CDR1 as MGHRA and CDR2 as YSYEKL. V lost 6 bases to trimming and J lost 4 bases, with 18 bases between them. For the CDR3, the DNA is TGCGCCAGCAGTCGGGCCTTGGCGAGAGGTAATGAAAAACTGTTTTTT. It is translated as CASSRALARGNEKLFF.

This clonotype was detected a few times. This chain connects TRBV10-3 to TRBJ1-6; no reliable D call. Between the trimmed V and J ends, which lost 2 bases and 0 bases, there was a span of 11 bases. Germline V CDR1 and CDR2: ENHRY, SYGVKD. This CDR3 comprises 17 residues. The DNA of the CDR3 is TGTGCCATCAGTGAGGATGTGGGGAGCTCCTATAATTCACCCCTCCACTTT. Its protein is CAISEDVGSSYNSPLHF.

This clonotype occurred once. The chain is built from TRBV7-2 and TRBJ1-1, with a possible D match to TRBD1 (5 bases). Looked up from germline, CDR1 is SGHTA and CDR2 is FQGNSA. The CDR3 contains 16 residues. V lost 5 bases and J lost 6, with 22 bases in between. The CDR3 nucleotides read TGTGCCAGCAGCGATTTCGCTTCCAGGGTTGGGGCTGAAGCTTTCTTT. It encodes CASSDFASRVGAEAFF.

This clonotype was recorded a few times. The CDR3 nucleotides are TGTGCCAGCAGCTTATCCCGCCTTGATGAGCAGTTCTTC. It specifies CASSLSRLDEQFF. This sequence joins TRBV7-3 and TRBJ2-1; no clear D. CDR3 length equals 13 residues. CDR1 and CDR2 (germline): SGHTA, FQGTGA. With 2 bases removed from V and 8 bases from J, the gap between germline ends came to 10 bases.

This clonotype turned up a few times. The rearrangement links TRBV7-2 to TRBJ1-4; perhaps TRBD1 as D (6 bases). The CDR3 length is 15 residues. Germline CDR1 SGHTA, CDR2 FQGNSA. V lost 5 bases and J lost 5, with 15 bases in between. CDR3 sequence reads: CASSLQRGGNEKLFF. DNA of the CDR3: TGTGCCAGCAGCCTTCAGAGGGGGGGAAATGAAAAACTGTTTTTT.

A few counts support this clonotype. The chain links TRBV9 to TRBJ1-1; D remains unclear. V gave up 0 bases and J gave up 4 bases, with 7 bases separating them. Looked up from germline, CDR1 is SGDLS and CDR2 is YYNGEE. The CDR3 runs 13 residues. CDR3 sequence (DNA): TGTGCCAGCAGCGTAGGGGGTTTCACTGAAGCTTTCTTT. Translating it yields CASSVGGFTEAFF.

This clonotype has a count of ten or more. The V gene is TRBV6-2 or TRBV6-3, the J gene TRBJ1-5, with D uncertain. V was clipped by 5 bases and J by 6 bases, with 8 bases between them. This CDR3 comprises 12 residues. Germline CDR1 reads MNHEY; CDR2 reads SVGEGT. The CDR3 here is CASSPPGQPQHF. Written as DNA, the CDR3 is TGTGCCAGCAGTCCCCCGGGTCAGCCCCAGCATTTT.

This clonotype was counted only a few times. The CDR3 protein is CASSSRDRPTDTQYF. The DNA for the CDR3 is TGTGCCAGCAGTTCCCGGGACAGGCCCACAGATACGCAGTATTTT. The chain couples TRBV27 to TRBJ2-3; 8 bases match TRBD1. Unmatched junction bases numbered 5, after V lost 4 bases and J lost 2 bases. The CDR3 spans 15 residues. From germline, CDR1 is MNHEY and CDR2 SMNVEV (reference sequence).

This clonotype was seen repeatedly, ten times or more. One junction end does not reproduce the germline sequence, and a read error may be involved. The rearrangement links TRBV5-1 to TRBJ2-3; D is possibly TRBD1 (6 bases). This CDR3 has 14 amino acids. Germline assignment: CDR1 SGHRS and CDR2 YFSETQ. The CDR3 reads CASSLAQGTDTQYF. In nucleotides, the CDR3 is TGTGCCAGCAGCTTAGCTCAGGGGACAGATACGCAGTATTTT.

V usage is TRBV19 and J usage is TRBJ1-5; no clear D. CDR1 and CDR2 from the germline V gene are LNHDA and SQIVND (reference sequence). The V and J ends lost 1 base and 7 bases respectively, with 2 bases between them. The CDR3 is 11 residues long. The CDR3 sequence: CASSIGQPQHF. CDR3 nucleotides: TGTGCCAGTAGTATAGGACAGCCCCAGCATTTT.

The DNA for the CDR3 is TGCGCCAGCAGCGATGACAGGGGGGCTGAAGCTTTCTTT. Protein sequence: CASSDDRGAEAFF. J is TRBJ1-1 and V is TRBV5-1, with TRBD1 matching 9 bases. CDR1 SGHRS and CDR2 YFSETQ come from the germline V gene. Trimming at V came to 4 bases and at J to 6 bases, leaving 4 bases not matched to a gene. This CDR3 region has 13 residues.

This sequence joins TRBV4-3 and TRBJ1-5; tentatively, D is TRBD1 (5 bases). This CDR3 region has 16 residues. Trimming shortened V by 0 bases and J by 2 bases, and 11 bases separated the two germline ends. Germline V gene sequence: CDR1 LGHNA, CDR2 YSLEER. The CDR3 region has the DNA TGCGCCAGCAGCCAAGACTTTGGGGGGGGCAATCAGCCCCAGCATTTT. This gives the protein CASSQDFGGGNQPQHF.

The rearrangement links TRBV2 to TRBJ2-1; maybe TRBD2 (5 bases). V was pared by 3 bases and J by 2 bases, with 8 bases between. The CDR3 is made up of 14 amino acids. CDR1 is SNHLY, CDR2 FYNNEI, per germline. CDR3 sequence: CASSDSEAYNEQFF. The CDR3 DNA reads TGTGCCAGCAGTGATAGCGAGGCCTACAATGAGCAGTTCTTC.

The CDR3 bases are TGTGCCATCAGACAGGCATCTGGGGCCAACGTCCTGACTTTC. Amino acids: CAIRQASGANVLTF. This chain joins TRBV10-3 and TRBJ2-6; possibly TRBD1 for D (5 bases). CDR1 ENHRY and CDR2 SYGVKD come from the germline V gene. Trimming shortened V by 6 bases and J by 1 base, and 7 bases separated the two germline ends. The length of the CDR3 is 14 residues.